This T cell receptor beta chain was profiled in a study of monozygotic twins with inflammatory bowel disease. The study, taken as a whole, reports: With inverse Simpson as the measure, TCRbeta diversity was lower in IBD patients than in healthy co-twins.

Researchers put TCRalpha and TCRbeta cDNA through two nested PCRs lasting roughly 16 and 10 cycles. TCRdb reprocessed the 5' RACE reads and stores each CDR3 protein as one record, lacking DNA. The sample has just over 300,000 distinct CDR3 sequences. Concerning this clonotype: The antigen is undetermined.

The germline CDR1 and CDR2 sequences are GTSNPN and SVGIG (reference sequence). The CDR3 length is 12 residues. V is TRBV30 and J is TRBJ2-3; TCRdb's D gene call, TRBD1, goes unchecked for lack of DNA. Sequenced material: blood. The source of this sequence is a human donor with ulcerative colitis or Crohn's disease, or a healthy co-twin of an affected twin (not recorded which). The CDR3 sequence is CAWSGTADTQYF.